Below, 5 T cell receptor beta chains from the same sample are listed, as sequenced in a study of T-cell memory formation after mild COVID-19. Using its own MiXCR run on the 5' RACE reads, TCRdb lists one record per CDR3 protein. The sample carries hundreds of thousands of distinct CDR3 sequences, approximately 15% recorded once. Sequencing was carried out using PBMCs or a T cell subset sorted from them (not recorded which). Receptors originate from an adult woman who had mild COVID-19 (a few samples of this study predate the infection). Cell type and time point are not known.

This clonotype turned up a few times. V and J are TRBV12-3 or TRBV12-4 and TRBJ1-1; D not certain. V was pared by 5 bases and J by 0 bases, with 10 bases between. This CDR3 is built from 14 residues. The DNA of the CDR3 is TGTGCCAGCAGTCAGACAAGCATGAACACTGAAGCTTTCTTT. As protein: CASSQTSMNTEAFF.

This clonotype has a handful of counts. Given the absence of the conserved phenylalanine or tryptophan at the CDR3 end, a read error is likely. This sequence joins TRBV7-9 and TRBJ1-2; 9 nucleotides line up with TRBD1. Germline CDR1 is SEHNR and CDR2 is FQNEAQ (reference sequence). This CDR3 spans 15 amino acids. V dropped 6 bases and J dropped 5; count of bases not matched to a gene: 10. Here the CDR3 reads CASSPPGQGWYGYTL. Written as DNA, the CDR3 is TGTGCCAGCAGTCCACCGGGACAGGGTTGGTATGGCTACACCCTC.

This clonotype has just a few counts. The chain links TRBV29-1 to TRBJ2-3; TRBD2 agrees at 8 bases. CDR3 length: 16 residues. J gave up 1 base and V 7 bases, and 13 bases lay outside the gene matches. Germline-derived CDR1 and CDR2 are SQVTM and ANQGSEA. The CDR3 bases are TGCAGCGCATTCGCCGGCACTAGCGGCGGCACAGATACGCAGTATTTT. As protein: CSAFAGTSGGTDTQYF.

This clonotype was observed a handful of times. The chain has TRBV30 and TRBJ2-7; 7 bases line up with TRBD1. This CDR3 region has 13 residues. Trimming took 3 bases from V and 3 from J; bases not matched to a gene: 5. Germline CDR1 GTSNPN, CDR2 SVGIG (reference sequence). The CDR3 spells CAWRRQGLYEQYF. For the CDR3, the DNA is TGTGCCTGGAGGAGACAGGGCCTCTACGAGCAGTACTTC.

The rearrangement uses TRBV14 and TRBJ2-1; D remains ambiguous. This CDR3 comprises 13 residues. V was trimmed by 6 bases and J by 4 bases, leaving 10 bases between them. Germline assignment: CDR1 SGHDN and CDR2 FVKESK. The CDR3 here is CASRRTAYNEQFF. The CDR3 DNA reads as TGTGCCAGCAGAAGGACCGCTTACAATGAGCAGTTCTTC.